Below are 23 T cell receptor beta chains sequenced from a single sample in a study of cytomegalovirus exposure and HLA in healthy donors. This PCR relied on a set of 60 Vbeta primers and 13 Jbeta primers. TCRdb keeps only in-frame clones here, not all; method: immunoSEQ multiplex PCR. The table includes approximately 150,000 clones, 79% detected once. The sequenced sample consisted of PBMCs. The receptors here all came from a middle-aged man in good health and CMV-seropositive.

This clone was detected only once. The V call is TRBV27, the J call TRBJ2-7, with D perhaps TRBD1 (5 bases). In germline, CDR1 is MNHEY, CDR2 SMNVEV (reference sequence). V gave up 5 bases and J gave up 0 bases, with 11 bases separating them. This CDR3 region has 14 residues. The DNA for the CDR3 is TGTGCCAGCAGTCCGAACAGGTACTCCTACGAGCAGTACTTC. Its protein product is CASSPNRYSYEQYF.

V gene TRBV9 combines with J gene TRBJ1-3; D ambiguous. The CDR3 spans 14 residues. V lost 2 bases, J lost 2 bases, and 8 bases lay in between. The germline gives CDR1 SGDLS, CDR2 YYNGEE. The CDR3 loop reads CASSVGRAGNTIYF. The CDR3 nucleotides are TGTGCCAGCAGCGTTGGGAGGGCTGGAAACACCATATATTTT. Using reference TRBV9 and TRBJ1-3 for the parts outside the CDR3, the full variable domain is DSGVTQTPKHLITATGQRVTLRCSPRSGDLSVYWYQQSLDQGLQFLIQYYNGEERAKGNILERFSAQQFPDLHSELNLSSLELGDSALYFCASSVGRAGNTIYFGEGSWLTVV.

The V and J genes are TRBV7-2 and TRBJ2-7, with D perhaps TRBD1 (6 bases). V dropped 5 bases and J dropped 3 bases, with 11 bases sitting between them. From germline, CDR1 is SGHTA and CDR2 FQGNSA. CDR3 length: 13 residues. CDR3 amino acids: CASSTTGFYEQYF. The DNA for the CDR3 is TGTGCCAGCAGCACGACAGGTTTCTACGAGCAGTACTTC.

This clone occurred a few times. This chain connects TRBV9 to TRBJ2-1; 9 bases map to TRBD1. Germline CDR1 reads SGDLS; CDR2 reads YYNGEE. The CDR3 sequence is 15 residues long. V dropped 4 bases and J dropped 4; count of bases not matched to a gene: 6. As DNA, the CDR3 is TGTGCCAGCAGCACCACAGGGGGCTCATACAATGAGCAGTTCTTC. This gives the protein CASSTTGGSYNEQFF.

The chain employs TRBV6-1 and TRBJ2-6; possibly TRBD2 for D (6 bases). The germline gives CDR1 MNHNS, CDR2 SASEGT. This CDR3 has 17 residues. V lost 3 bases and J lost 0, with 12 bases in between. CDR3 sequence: CASSESSVHSGANVLTF. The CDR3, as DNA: TGTGCCAGCAGTGAGTCTAGCGTACACTCTGGGGCCAACGTCCTGACTTTC.

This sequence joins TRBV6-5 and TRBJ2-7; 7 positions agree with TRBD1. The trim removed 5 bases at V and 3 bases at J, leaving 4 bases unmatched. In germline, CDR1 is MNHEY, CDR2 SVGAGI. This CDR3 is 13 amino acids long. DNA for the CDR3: TGTGCCAGCAGTGTGACAGGGATCTACGAGCAGTACTTC. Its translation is CASSVTGIYEQYF.

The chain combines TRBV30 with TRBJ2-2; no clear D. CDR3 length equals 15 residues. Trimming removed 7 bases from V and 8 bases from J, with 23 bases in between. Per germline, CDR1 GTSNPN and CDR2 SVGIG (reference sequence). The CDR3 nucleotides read TGTGCCTCCGAGCGCGGCACCGGCTTGGGTGGGGAGCTGTTTTTT. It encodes CASERGTGLGGELFF. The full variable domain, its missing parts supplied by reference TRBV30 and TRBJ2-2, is SQTIHQWPATLVQPVGSPLSLECTVEGTSNPNLYWYRQAAGRGLQLLFYSVGIGQISSEVPQNLSASRPQDRQFILSSKKLLLSDSGFYLCASERGTGLGGELFFGEGSRLTVL.

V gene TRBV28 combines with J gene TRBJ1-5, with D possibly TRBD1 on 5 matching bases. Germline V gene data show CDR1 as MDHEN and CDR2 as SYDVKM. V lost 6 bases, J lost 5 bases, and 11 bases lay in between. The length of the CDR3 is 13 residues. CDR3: CASSFQGYQPQHF. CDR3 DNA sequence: TGTGCCAGCAGCTTCCAGGGATATCAGCCCCAGCATTTT.

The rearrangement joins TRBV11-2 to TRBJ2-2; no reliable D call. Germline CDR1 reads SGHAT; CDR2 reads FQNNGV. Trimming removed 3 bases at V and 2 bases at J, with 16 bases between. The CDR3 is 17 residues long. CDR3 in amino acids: CASSLRPPGTNTGELFF. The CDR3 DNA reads TGTGCCAGCAGCTTGCGCCCCCCCGGTACTAACACCGGGGAGCTGTTTTTT.

CDR3 DNA: TGTGCCAGCAGCCGAGACCCGGGACACCCGAATGAGCAGTTCTTC. It specifies CASSRDPGHPNEQFF. V is TRBV11-3 and J is TRBJ2-1, with D perhaps TRBD1 (6 bases). V was shortened by 5 bases and J by 7 bases, with 18 bases between the two germline ends. This CDR3 spans 15 amino acids. Per germline, CDR1 SGHNT and CDR2 YENEEA.

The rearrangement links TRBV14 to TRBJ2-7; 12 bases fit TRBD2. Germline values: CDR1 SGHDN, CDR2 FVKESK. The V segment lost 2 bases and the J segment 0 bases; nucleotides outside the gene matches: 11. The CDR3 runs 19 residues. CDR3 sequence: CASSQQEGLAGRYSYEQYF. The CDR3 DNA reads TGTGCCAGCAGCCAACAGGAGGGACTAGCGGGCCGTTACTCCTACGAGCAGTACTTC.

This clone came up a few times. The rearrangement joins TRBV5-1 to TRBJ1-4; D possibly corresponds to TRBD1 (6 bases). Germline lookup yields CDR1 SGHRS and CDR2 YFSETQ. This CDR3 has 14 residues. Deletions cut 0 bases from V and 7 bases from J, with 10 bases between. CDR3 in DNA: TGCGCCAGCAGCTTGGTACAGGGTAGTGAAAAACTGTTTTTT. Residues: CASSLVQGSEKLFF. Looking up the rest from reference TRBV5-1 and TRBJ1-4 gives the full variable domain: KAGVTQTPRYLIKTRGQQVTLSCSPISGHRSVSWYQQTPGQGLQFLFEYFSETQRNKGNFPGRFSGRQFSNSRSEMNVSTLELGDSALYLCASSLVQGSEKLFFGSGTQLSVL.

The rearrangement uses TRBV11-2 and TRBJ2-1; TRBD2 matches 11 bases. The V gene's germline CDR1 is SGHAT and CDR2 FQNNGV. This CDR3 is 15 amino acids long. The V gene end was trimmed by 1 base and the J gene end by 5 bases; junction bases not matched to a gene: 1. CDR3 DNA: TGTGCCAGCAGCTTAGGACTAGCGGGGAACAATGAGCAGTTCTTC. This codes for CASSLGLAGNNEQFF. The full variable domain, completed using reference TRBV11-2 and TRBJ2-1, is EAGVAQSPRYKIIEKRQSVAFWCNPISGHATLYWYQQILGQGPKLLIQFQNNGVVDDSQLPKDRFSAERLKGVDSTLKIQPAKLEDSAVYLCASSLGLAGNNEQFFGPGTRLTVL.

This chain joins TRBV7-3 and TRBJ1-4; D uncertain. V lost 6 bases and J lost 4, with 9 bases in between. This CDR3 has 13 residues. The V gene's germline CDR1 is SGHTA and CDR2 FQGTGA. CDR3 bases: TGTGCCAGCAGTAGGAGTCATAATGAAAAACTGTTTTTT. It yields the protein CASSRSHNEKLFF.

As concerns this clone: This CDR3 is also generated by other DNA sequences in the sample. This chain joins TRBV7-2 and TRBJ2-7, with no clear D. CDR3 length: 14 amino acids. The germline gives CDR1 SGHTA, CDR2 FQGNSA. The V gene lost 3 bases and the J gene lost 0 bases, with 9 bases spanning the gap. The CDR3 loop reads CASSFRTASYEQYF. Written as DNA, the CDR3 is TGTGCCAGCAGCTTTAGAACAGCCTCCTACGAGCAGTACTTC. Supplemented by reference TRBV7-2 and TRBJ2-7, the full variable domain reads GAGVSQSPSNKVTEKGKDVELRCDPISGHTALYWYRQSLGQGLEFLIYFQGNSAPDKSGLPSDRFSAERTGGSVSTLTIQRTQQEDSAVYLCASSFRTASYEQYFGPGTRLTVT.

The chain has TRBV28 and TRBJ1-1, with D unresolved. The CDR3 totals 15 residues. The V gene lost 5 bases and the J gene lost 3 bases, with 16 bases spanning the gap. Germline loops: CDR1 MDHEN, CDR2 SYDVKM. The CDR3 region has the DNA TGTGCCAGCAGTACCCCTTACCTATCGGACACTGAAGCTTTCTTT. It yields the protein CASSTPYLSDTEAFF.

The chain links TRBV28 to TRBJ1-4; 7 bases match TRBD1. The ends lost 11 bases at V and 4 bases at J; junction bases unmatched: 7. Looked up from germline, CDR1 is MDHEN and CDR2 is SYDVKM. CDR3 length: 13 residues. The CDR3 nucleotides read TGTGCCGCGCAGGGGGAGGTTAATGAAAAACTGTTTTTT. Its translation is CAAQGEVNEKLFF.

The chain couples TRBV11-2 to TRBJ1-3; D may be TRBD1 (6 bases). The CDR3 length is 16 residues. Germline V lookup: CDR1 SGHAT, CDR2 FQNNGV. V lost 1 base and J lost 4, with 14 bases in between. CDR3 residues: CASSLVLGAVGNTIYF. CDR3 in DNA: TGTGCCAGCAGCTTAGTTCTGGGGGCGGTCGGAAACACCATATATTTT.

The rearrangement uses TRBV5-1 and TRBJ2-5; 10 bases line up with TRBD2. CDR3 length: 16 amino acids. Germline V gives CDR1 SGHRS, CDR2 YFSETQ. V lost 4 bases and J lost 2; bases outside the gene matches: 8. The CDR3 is CASSKGLANIQETQYF. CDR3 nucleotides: TGCGCCAGCAGCAAGGGACTAGCGAACATACAAGAGACCCAGTACTTC.

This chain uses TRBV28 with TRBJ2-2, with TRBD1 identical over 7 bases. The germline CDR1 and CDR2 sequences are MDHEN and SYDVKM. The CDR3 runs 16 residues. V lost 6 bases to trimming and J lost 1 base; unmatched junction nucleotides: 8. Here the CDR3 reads CASSRDRDRNTGELFF. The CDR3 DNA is TGTGCCAGCAGCCGCGACAGGGATAGGAACACCGGGGAGCTGTTTTTT. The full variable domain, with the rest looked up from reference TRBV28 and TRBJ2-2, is DVKVTQSSRYLVKRTGEKVFLECVQDMDHENMFWYRQDPGLGLRLIYFSYDVKMKEKGDIPEGYSVSREKKERFSLILESASTNQTSMYLCASSRDRDRNTGELFFGEGSRLTVL.

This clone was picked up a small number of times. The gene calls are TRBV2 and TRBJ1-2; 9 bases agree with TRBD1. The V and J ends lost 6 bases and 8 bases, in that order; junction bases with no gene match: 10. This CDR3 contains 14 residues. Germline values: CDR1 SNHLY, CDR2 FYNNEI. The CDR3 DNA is TGTGCCAGCAGCAAACGGGACAGGGATGGAGGCTACACCTTC. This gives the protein CASSKRDRDGGYTF.

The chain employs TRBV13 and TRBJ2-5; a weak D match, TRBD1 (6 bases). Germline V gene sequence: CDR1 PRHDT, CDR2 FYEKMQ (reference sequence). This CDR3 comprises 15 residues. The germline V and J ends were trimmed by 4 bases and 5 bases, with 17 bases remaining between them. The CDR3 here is CASSYTGISRETQYF. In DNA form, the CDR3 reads TGTGCCAGCAGCTACACAGGGATTTCGAGGGAGACCCAGTACTTC.

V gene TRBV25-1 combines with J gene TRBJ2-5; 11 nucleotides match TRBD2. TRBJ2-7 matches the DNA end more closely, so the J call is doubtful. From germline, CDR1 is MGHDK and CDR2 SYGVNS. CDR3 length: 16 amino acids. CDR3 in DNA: TGTGCCAGCAGTGAACTACTAGCGGGAGATATCGACGAGCAGTACTTC. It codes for CASSELLAGDIDEQYF.